The rows below give T cell receptor beta chains drawn from one sample of a study of blood T cell repertoires in COVID-19. Clones were sequenced by immunoSEQ multiplex PCR, and TCRdb holds only the in-frame ones, with some missing. Among 140,000 to 150,000 clones listed, around 82% were seen once. Sequenced: peripheral blood. These TCRs come from a human donor in a cohort sampled during active COVID-19. Both conserved end residues are part of each CDR3. The order of the fields is J gene, V gene, CDR3 protein.

TRBJ2-5,TRBV5-1,CASSLRAGGETQYF
TRBJ1-4,TRBV19,CASSIGGQRNEKLFF
TRBJ2-5,TRBV28,CASRSGGEETQYF
TRBJ2-7,TRBV9,CASSEGGVGDYEQYF
TRBJ1-1,TRBV28,CASRTGRGRTEAFF
TRBJ2-2,TRBV7-8,CASSYRQGGGELFF
TRBJ2-1,TRBV19,CASSIPGQGRNEQFF
TRBJ1-4,TRBV7-2,CASSLDRGWGEKLFF
TRBJ2-1,TRBV9,CASSLGLVSSEQFF
TRBJ2-2,TRBV4-2,CASSQGSRGHTGELFF
TRBJ1-5,TRBV5-5,CASSMAPTGWLGNQPQHF
TRBJ2-5,TRBV19,CASSLGGAGGDQETQYF
TRBJ1-1,TRBV7-3,CASSLGGDGTEAFF
TRBJ2-7,TRBV12-3/TRBV12-4,CASSSLYEQYF
TRBJ1-1,TRBV27,CASRTQGQVEAFF
TRBJ2-1,TRBV6-5,CASSYIQRGGLEQFF
TRBJ2-2,TRBV3-1/TRBV3-2,CASSSGGAGELFF
TRBJ1-5,TRBV7-6,CASSLGTAYSNQPQHF
TRBJ1-2,TRBV27,CASSLLSSWGPYGYTF
TRBJ1-2,TRBV9,CASSPDPDSDYGYTF
TRBJ2-2,TRBV2,CASSSSTGGFPGELFF
TRBJ1-1,TRBV11-3,CASGSDRANTEAFF
TRBJ2-3,TRBV30,CAWSNAGTDTQYF
TRBJ2-7,TRBV7-2,CASSGAAGQVVREQYF
TRBJ1-1,TRBV19,CASTRDREANTEAFF
TRBJ1-2,TRBV3-1/TRBV3-2,CASSQDRLTNYGYTF
TRBJ1-6,TRBV18,CASSPTGFNSPLHF
TRBJ1-2,TRBV3-1/TRBV3-2,CASSPPTGTIGYTF
TRBJ1-1,TRBV19,CASSQGGRREAFF
TRBJ1-2,TRBV6-5,CASSRDSSLGYTF
TRBJ1-6,TRBV27,CASSDSARAYNSPLHF
TRBJ2-7,TRBV5-1,CASSLTQGPYEQYF
TRBJ2-1,TRBV7-2,CASSPSTGAAYNEQFF
TRBJ1-1,TRBV6-5,CASNRAENTEAFF
TRBJ1-2,TRBV12-3/TRBV12-4,CASTRGPNSGYTF
TRBJ1-4,TRBV15,CATSRGGTDEKLFF
TRBJ1-2,TRBV30,CAWRGGARDYGYTF
TRBJ2-2,TRBV7-3,CASSQLAGVGELFF
TRBJ1-1,TRBV6-5,CASIPTGGRFTEAFF
TRBJ2-6,TRBV19,CASSQTGTSGANVLTF
TRBJ1-5,TRBV15,CATSREGDQPQHF
TRBJ2-5,TRBV7-3,CASSRTGTREETQYF
TRBJ1-1,TRBV6-5,CASTYRQGSTEAFF
TRBJ1-6,TRBV5-4,CASSLTAYNSPLHF
TRBJ2-5,TRBV5-4,CASSLGGQETQYF
TRBJ2-3,TRBV19,CASSREGTDTQYF
TRBJ1-2,TRBV7-2,CASSPRRLAGEGYTF
TRBJ2-5,TRBV7-3,CASSWGLAETQYF
TRBJ1-2,TRBV3-1/TRBV3-2,CASPSGGGYGYTF
TRBJ1-2,TRBV29-1,CSVGQVDGYTF
TRBJ1-1,TRBV29-1,CSVGRGVEAFF
TRBJ2-1,TRBV5-4,CASSLWSGGRKFF
TRBJ2-3,TRBV7-8,CASSTRLAGGADTQYF
TRBJ2-1,TRBV5-1,CASSRTSKEIEQFF
TRBJ1-1,TRBV19,CASSIEQGMNTEAFF
TRBJ2-1,TRBV28,CASSFPTSGTNEQFF
TRBJ1-4,TRBV5-4,CASSLGQGGGKLFF